The clone carrying this TCR beta chain was recorded a few times. Its antigen is unknown. The data were taken from a study of glioma-infiltrating T cells after dendritic cell vaccination. Study-wide background: Glioblastoma patients came from Phase I and II dendritic cell vaccination trials.

The CDR3 covers 16 residues. Germline V CDR1 and CDR2: KGHSH, LQKENI. V lost 1 base to trimming and J lost 8 bases, with 18 bases between them. The PCR used 60 V beta and 13 J beta primers. Profiled with immunoSEQ multiplex PCR; TCRdb holds only in-frame clones, not every one. The sample shows fewer than 70,000 clones, 85% to 90% of them seen only once. Whole-study results and caveats: TCR clonality showed no direct relationship with survival.

Time point described: after dendritic cell vaccination, including at tumor progression/relapse. The sequence was collected from a human donor with glioblastoma. The material sequenced was blood, taken after dendritic cell vaccination. The V gene is TRBV18, the J gene TRBJ2-1, with D possibly TRBD2 on 5 matching bases. CDR3 sequence: CASSPLIGLFEDEQFF. The CDR3 DNA sequence: TGTGCCAGCTCACCACTTATCGGACTGTTTGAGGATGAGCAGTTCTTC. Supplemented by reference TRBV18 and TRBJ2-1, the full variable domain reads NAGVMQNPRHLVRRRGQEARLRCSPMKGHSHVYWYRQLPEEGLKFMVYLQKENIIDESGMPKERFSAEFPKEGPSILRIQQVVRGDSAAYFCASSPLIGLFEDEQFFGPGTRLTVL.